A single sample is the source of the 5 T cell receptor beta chains below, sequenced in a study of early T cells in non-severe SARS-CoV-2 infection (dated by TCRdb to about 2021). The library was built by means of 5' RACE. TCRdb records NextSeq 500 as the sequencer. The public reads were run again by TCRdb, first through fastp at Q25 and then through MiXCR, and only productive beta chains were kept. Merged by CDR3 protein, the rows form single entries marked with the most common genes and DNA. The sample table contains over 95,000 distinct CDR3 sequences; only one count was recorded for 16% of them. The ten top clones hold over 1% of the sample. The specimen sequenced was whole blood. These TCRs come from an adult who was a healthcare worker with PCR-confirmed SARS-CoV-2 infection or an uninfected control (not recorded which).

The V and J genes are TRBV19 and TRBJ2-5, with D possibly being TRBD1 or TRBD2 (5 bases each). Trimming took 4 bases from V and 2 from J, leaving 17 bases between them. The germline CDR1 and CDR2 sequences are LNHDA and SQIVND (reference sequence). The CDR3 is 16 residues long. The CDR3 here is CASSTGRDGRQETQYF. CDR3 DNA: TGTGCCAGTAGTACGGGCCGGGACGGTCGACAAGAGACCCAGTACTTC. The full variable domain, in which reference TRBV19 and TRBJ2-5 provide the parts outside the CDR3, is DGGITQSPKYLFRKEGQNVTLSCEQNLNHDAMYWYRQDPGQGLRLIYYSQIVNDFQKGDIAEGYSVSREKKESFPLTVTSAQKNPTAFYLCASSTGRDGRQETQYFGPGTRLLVL.

This clonotype has a count of ten or more. CDR3 region: CASSPVPLYTQYF. The CDR3, as DNA: TGTGCCAGCAGCCCAGTACCTTTATATACGCAGTATTTT. The chain couples TRBV9 to TRBJ2-3; no reliable D call. CDR3 length: 13 amino acids. Looked up from germline, CDR1 is SGDLS and CDR2 is YYNGEE. The V end lost 4 bases, the J end lost 7 bases, and 13 bases lay between the germline ends. The full variable domain, in which reference TRBV9 and TRBJ2-3 provide the parts outside the CDR3, is DSGVTQTPKHLITATGQRVTLRCSPRSGDLSVYWYQQSLDQGLQFLIQYYNGEERAKGNILERFSAQQFPDLHSELNLSSLELGDSALYFCASSPVPLYTQYFGPGTRLTVL.

This rearrangement joins TRBV6-5 to TRBJ1-6, with TRBD1 matching over 7 bases. Germline V gene lookup returns CDR1 MNHEY and CDR2 SVGAGI. The CDR3 spans 14 residues. V shed 5 bases and J 7 bases; nucleotides not matched to a gene: 5. The DNA of the CDR3 is TGTGCCAGCAGTAAAGGGGGCGAGAATTCACCCCTCCACTTT. This codes for CASSKGGENSPLHF.

The gene calls are TRBV7-2 and TRBJ1-1; D call uncertain. CDR1 is SGHTA and CDR2 is FQGNSA in the germline V gene. The CDR3 runs 13 residues. V lost 1 base and J 7 bases, leaving 10 bases between the germline ends. The CDR3 nucleotides are TGTGCCAGCAGCTTAGAACTGGAGAGTGAAGCTTTCTTT. Translation gives CASSLELESEAFF.

The chain combines TRBV20-1 with TRBJ1-2; TRBD1 matches at 7 bases. Germline CDR1 is DFQATT and CDR2 is SNEGSKA (reference sequence). J gave up 4 bases and V 3 bases, and 5 bases lay outside the gene matches. The CDR3 spans 13 residues. The CDR3: CSASAGQVYGYTF. CDR3 nucleotides: TGCAGTGCTAGTGCCGGACAGGTCTATGGCTACACCTTC.